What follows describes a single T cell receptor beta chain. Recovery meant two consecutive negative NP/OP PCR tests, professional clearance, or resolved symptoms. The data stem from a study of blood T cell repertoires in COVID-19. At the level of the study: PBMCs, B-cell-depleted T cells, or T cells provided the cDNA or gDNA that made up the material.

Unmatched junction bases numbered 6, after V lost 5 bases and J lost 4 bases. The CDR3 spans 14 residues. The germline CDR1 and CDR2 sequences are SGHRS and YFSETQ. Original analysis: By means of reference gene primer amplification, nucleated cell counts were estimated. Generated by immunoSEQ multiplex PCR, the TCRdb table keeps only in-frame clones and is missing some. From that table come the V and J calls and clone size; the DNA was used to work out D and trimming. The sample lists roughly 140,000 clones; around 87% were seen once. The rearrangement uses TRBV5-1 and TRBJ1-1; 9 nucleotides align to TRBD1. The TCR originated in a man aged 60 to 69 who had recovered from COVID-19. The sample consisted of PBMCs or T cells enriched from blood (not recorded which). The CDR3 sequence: CASRNTGGFTEAFF. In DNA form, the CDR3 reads TGCGCCAGCAGAAACACAGGGGGCTTCACTGAAGCTTTCTTT.